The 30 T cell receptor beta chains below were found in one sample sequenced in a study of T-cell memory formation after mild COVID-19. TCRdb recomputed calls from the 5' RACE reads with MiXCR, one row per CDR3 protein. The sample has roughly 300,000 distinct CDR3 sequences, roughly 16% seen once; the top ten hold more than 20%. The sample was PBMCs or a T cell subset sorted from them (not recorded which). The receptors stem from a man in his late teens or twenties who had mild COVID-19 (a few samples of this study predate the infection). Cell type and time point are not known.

CDR3 sequence: CASSRTGDSEAFF. The CDR3 DNA follows: TGTGCCAGCAGTCGGACAGGGGATAGTGAAGCTTTCTTT. This chain uses TRBV12-3 or TRBV12-4 with TRBJ1-1, with 9 bases matching TRBD1. The CDR3 length is 13 residues. V lost 5 bases, J lost 7 bases, and 5 bases stayed unmatched.

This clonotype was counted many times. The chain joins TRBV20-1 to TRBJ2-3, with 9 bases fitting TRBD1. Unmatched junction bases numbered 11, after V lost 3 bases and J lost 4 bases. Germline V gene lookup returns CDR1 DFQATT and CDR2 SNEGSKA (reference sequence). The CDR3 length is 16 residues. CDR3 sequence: CSASPPPGQGPDTQYF. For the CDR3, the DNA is TGCAGTGCTAGTCCCCCTCCGGGACAGGGTCCAGATACGCAGTATTTT.

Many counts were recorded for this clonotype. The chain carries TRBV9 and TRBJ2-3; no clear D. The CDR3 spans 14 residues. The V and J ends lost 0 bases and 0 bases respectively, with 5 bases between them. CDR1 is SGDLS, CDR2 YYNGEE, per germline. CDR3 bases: TGTGCCAGCAGCGTAGAGGGTAGCACAGATACGCAGTATTTT. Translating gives CASSVEGSTDTQYF.

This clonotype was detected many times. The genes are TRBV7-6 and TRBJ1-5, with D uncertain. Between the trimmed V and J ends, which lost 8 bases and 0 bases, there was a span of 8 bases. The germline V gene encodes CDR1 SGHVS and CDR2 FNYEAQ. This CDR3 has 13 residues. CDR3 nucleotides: TGTGCCAGCGGTCCCGTTAGCAATCAGCCCCAGCATTTT. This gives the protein CASGPVSNQPQHF.

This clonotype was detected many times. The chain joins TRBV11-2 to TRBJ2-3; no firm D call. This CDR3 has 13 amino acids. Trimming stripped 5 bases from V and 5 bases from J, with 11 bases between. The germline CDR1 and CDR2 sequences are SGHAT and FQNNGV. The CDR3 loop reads CASSPPPRDTQYF. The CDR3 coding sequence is TGTGCCAGCAGCCCCCCACCCCGAGATACGCAGTATTTT.

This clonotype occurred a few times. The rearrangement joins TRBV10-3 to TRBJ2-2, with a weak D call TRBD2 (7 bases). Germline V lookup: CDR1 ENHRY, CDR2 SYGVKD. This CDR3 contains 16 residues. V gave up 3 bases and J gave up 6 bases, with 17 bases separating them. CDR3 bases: TGTGCCATCAGTGACCGGGGAGGGAGGACAGCCGGGGAGCTGTTTTTT. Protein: CAISDRGGRTAGELFF.

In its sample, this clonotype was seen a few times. The CDR3 DNA follows: TGTGCCAGCAGTTACCACCGGGACTCGGGAGCTGAAGCTTTCTTT. Protein product: CASSYHRDSGAEAFF. The rearrangement joins TRBV6-5 to TRBJ1-1; D possibly corresponds to TRBD1 (5 bases). This CDR3 is built from 15 residues. V lost 2 bases and J lost 6, with 16 bases in between. Germline loops: CDR1 MNHEY, CDR2 SVGAGI.

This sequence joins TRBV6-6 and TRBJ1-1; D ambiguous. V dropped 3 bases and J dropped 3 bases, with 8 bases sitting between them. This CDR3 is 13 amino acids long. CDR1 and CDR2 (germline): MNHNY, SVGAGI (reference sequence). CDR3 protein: CASSYGGYTEAFF. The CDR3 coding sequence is TGTGCCAGCAGTTATGGAGGCTACACTGAAGCTTTCTTT.

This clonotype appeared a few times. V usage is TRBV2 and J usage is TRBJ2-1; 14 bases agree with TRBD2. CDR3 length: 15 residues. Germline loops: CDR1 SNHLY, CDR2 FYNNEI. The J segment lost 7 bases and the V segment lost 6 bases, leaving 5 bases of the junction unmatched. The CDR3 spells CASRRTSGGINEQFF. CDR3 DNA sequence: TGTGCCAGCAGGCGGACTAGCGGGGGGATTAATGAGCAGTTCTTC.

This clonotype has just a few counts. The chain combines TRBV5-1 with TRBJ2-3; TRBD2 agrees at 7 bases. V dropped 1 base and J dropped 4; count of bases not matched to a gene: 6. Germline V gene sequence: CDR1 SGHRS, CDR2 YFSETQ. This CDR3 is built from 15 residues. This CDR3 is CASSLQGEGSDTQYF. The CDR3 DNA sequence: TGCGCCAGCAGCTTGCAAGGGGAGGGGTCAGATACGCAGTATTTT.

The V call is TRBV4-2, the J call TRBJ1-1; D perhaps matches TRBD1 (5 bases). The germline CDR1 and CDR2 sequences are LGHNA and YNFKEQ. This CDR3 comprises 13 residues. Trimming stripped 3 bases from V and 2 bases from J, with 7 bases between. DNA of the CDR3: TGTGCCAGCAGCCAGGGGACCAACACTGAAGCTTTCTTT. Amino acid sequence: CASSQGTNTEAFF.

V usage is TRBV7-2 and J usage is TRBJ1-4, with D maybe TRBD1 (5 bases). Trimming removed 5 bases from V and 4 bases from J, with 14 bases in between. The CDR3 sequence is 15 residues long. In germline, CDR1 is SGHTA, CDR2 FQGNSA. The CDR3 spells CASSPPGGGNEKLFF. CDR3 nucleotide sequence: TGTGCCAGCAGCCCGCCGGGGGGGGGTAATGAAAAACTGTTTTTT.

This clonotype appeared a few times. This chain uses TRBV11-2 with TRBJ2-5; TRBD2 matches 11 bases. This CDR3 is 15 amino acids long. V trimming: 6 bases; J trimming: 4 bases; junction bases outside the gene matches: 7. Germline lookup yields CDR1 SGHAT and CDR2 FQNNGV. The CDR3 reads CASSLNLAGGETQYF. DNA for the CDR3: TGTGCCAGCAGTCTAAATCTAGCGGGGGGAGAGACCCAGTACTTC.

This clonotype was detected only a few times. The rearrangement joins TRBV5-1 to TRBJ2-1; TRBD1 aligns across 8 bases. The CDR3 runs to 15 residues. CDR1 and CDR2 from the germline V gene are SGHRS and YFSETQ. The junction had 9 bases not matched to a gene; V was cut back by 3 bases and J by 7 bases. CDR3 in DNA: TGCGCCAGCAGCTCGGACAGGGTACCGTCGAATGAGCAGTTCTTC. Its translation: CASSSDRVPSNEQFF.

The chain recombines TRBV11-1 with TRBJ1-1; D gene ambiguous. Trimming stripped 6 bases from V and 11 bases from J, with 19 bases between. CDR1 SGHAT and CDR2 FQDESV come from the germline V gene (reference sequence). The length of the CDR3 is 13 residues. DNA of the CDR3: TGTGCCAGCAGTACTCGTTTCCGCCCCCCCGCTTTCTTT. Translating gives CASSTRFRPPAFF.

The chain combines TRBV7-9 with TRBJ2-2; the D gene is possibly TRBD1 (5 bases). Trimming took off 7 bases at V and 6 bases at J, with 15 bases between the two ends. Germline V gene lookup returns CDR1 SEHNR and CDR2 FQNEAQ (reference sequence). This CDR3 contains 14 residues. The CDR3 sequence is CASILRAYPGELFF. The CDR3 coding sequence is TGTGCCAGCATCCTCAGGGCTTACCCCGGGGAGCTGTTTTTT. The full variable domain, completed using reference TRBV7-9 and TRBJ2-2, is DTGVSQNPRHKITKRGQNVTFRCDPISEHNRLYWYRQTLGQGPEFLTYFQNEAQLEKSRLLSDRFSAERPKGSFSTLEIQRTEQGDSAMYLCASILRAYPGELFFGEGSRLTVL.

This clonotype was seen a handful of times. CDR3 amino acids: CASSRDSVPNQPQHF. The DNA of the CDR3 is TGCGCCAGCAGCCGAGACTCAGTCCCGAATCAGCCCCAGCATTTT. The V and J genes are TRBV4-3 and TRBJ1-5, with D unclear. CDR1 and CDR2 (germline): LGHNA, YSLEER. Trimming stripped 4 bases from V and 4 bases from J, with 14 bases between. The CDR3 length is 15 residues.

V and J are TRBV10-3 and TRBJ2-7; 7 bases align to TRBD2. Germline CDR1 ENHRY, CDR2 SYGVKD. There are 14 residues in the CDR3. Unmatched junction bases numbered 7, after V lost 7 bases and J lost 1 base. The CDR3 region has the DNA TGTGCCATCAACCTTGGGGGGGGTTCCTACGAGCAGTACTTC. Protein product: CAINLGGGSYEQYF.

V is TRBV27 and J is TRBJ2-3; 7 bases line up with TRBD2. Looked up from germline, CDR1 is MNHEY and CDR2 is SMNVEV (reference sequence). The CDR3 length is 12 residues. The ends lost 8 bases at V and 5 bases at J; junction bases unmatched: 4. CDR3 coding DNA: TGTGCCAGCTTCCGGGGGGAAGATACGCAGTATTTT. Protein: CASFRGEDTQYF.

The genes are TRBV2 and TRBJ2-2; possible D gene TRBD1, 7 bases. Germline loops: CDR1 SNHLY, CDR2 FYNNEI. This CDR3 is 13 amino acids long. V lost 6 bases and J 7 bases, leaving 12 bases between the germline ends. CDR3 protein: CASSRGEVGELFF. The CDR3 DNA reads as TGTGCCAGCAGCAGGGGGGAAGTCGGGGAGCTGTTTTTT. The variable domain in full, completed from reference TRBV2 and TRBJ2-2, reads EPEVTQTPSHQVTQMGQEVILRCVPISNHLYFYWYRQILGQKVEFLVSFYNNEISEKSEIFDDQFSVERPDGSNFTLKIRSTKLEDSAMYFCASSRGEVGELFFGEGSRLTVL.

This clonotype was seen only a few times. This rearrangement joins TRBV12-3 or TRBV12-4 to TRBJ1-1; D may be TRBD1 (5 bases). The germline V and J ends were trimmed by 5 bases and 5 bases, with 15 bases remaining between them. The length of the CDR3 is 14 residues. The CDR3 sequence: CASSPGQSDTEAFF. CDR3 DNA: TGTGCCAGCAGTCCCGGACAATCTGATACTGAAGCTTTCTTT.

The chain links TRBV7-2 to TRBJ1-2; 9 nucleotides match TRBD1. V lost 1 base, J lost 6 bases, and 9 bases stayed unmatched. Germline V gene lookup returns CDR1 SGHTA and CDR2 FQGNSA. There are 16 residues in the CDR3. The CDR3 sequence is CASSLGSGTGSHGYTF. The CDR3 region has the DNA TGTGCCAGCAGCTTAGGGTCCGGGACAGGGAGCCATGGCTACACCTTC.

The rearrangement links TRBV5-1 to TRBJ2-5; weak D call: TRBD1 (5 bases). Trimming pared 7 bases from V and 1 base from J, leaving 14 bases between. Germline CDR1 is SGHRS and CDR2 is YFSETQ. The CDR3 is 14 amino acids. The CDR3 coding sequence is TGCGCCAGCGCAGGGCAGACGCTCCAAGAGACCCAGTACTTC. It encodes CASAGQTLQETQYF. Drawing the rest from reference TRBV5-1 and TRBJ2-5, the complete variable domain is KAGVTQTPRYLIKTRGQQVTLSCSPISGHRSVSWYQQTPGQGLQFLFEYFSETQRNKGNFPGRFSGRQFSNSRSEMNVSTLELGDSALYLCASAGQTLQETQYFGPGTRLLVL.

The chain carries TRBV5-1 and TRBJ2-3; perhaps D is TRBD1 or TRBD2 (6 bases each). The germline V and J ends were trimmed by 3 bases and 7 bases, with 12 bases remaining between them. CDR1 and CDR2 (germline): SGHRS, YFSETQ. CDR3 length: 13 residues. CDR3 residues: CASSSEGGNTQYF. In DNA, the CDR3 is TGCGCCAGCAGCTCTGAGGGGGGAAATACGCAGTATTTT.

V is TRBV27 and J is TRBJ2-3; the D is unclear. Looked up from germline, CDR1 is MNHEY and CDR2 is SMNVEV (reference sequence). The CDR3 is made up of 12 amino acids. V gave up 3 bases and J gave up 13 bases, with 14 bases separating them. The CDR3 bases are TGTGCCAGCAGTTTTAGGGCTCCCTCCAAGTATTTT. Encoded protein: CASSFRAPSKYF.

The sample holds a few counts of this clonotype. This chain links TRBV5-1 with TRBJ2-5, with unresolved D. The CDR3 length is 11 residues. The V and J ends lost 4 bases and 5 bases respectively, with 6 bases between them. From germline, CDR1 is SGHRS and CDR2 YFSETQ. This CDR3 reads CASSGEETQYF. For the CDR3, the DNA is TGCGCCAGCAGCGGTGAGGAGACCCAGTACTTC.

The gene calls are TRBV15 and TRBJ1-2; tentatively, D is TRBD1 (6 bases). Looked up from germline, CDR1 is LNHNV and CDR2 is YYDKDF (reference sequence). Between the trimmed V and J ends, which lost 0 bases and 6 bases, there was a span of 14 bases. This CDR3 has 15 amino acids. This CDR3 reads CATSREGGLLDGYTF. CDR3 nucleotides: TGTGCCACCAGCAGAGAGGGGGGCCTACTGGATGGCTACACCTTC.

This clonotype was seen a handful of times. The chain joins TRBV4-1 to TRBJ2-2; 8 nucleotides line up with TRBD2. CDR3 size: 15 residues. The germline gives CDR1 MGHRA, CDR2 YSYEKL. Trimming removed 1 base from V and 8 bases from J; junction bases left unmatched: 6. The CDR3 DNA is TGCGCCAGCAGCCAAGCCCCGGGGGGGTATGGGGAGCTGTTTTTT. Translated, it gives CASSQAPGGYGELFF.

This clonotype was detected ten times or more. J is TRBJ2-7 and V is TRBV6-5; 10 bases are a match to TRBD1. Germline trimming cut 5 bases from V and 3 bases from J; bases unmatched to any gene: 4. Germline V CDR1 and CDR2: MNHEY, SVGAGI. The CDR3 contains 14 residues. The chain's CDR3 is CASSRRDRGYEQYF. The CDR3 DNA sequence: TGTGCCAGCAGTAGGAGGGACAGGGGCTACGAGCAGTACTTC.

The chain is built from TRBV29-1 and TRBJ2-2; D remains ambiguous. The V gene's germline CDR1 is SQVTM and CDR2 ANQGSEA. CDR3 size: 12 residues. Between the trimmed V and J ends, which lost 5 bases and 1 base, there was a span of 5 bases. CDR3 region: CSVPRNTGELFF. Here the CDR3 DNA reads TGCAGCGTTCCCAGGAACACCGGGGAGCTGTTTTTT.